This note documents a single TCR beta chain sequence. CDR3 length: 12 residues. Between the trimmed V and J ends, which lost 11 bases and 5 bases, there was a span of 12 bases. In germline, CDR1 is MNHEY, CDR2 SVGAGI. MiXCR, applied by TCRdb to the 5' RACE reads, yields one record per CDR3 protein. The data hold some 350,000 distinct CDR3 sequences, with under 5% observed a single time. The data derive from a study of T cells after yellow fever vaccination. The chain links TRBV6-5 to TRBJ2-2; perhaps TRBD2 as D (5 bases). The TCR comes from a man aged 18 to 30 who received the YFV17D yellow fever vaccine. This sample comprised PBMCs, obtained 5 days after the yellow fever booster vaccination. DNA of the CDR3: TGTGCCGCCCAAGAGGGAACCGGGGAGCTGTTTTTT. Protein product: CAAQEGTGELFF.